These 5 T cell receptor beta chains share one sample of origin, sequenced in a study of PD-1 blockade in mismatch repair-deficient tumors. The data were produced by immunoSEQ multiplex PCR, yet TCRdb's version contains in-frame clones alone and is incomplete. This table has tens of thousands of clones, about 85% appearing once. This specimen was peripheral blood, taken 12 weeks after starting pembrolizumab. These receptor sequences come from an adult with mismatch repair-deficient cancer.

The chain joins TRBV12-5 to TRBJ2-1, with 7 bases fitting TRBD1. CDR1 and CDR2 from the germline V gene are LGHNT and FRNRAP. The trim removed 1 base at V and 2 bases at J, leaving 2 bases unmatched. CDR3 length: 15 amino acids. CDR3 region: CASGLGQGTYNEQFF. Here the CDR3 DNA reads TGTGCTAGTGGTTTGGGACAGGGTACCTACAATGAGCAGTTCTTC.

This clone was counted ten times or more. The V call is TRBV19, the J call TRBJ2-7, with TRBD2 identical over 10 bases. The germline gives CDR1 LNHDA, CDR2 SQIVND (reference sequence). V lost 5 bases, J lost 2 bases, and 6 bases stayed unmatched. This CDR3 spans 15 amino acids. The CDR3 region is CASSESSGSPYEQYF. CDR3 nucleotides: TGTGCCAGTAGTGAATCTAGCGGGAGTCCCTACGAGCAGTACTTC.

This rearrangement joins TRBV2 to TRBJ2-7, with 14 bases matching TRBD2. The CDR3 runs to 14 residues. Trimming at V came to 6 bases and at J to 6 bases, leaving 4 bases not matched to a gene. Per germline, CDR1 SNHLY and CDR2 FYNNEI. The CDR3 spells CASRGGTSGGEQYF. The CDR3 DNA is TGTGCCAGCAGAGGTGGGACTAGCGGGGGCGAGCAGTACTTC.

The J gene is TRBJ1-1, the V gene TRBV5-1; D is possibly TRBD1 (5 bases). Germline V gene sequence: CDR1 SGHRS, CDR2 YFSETQ. Trimming took 5 bases from V and 6 from J, leaving 17 bases between them. CDR3 length: 14 amino acids. CDR3 sequence (DNA): TGCGCCAGCAGTAAAGGGACCACCGAATCTGAAGCTTTCTTT. Amino acids: CASSKGTTESEAFF.

This chain connects TRBV7-2 to TRBJ1-1, with D unclear. V lost 3 bases to trimming and J lost 9 bases, with 11 bases between them. Germline loops: CDR1 SGHTA, CDR2 FQGNSA. There are 12 residues in the CDR3. CDR3 DNA: TGTGCCAGCAGCTTTTACCGGTCACAAGCTTTCTTT. This codes for CASSFYRSQAFF. Full variable domain (outside the CDR3, taken from reference TRBV7-2 and TRBJ1-1): GAGVSQSPSNKVTEKGKDVELRCDPISGHTALYWYRQSLGQGLEFLIYFQGNSAPDKSGLPSDRFSAERTGGSVSTLTIQRTQQEDSAVYLCASSFYRSQAFFGQGTRLTVV.